This is a list of T cell receptor beta chains from one sample in a study of shared clonotypes between healthy human individuals. This table comes from immunoSEQ multiplex PCR, and its TCRdb copy is limited to in-frame clones, with some not included. The table lists around 1,100,000 clones, approximately 80% of them singletons. Source material: memory CD4+ T cells from PBMCs. The source is a man between 18 and 29 years old in good health. Some clones in this sample may be carry-over from other donors' samples. Both conserved end residues are part of each CDR3. Fields, in order: V gene, J gene, D gene, clone size, CDR3 protein, CDR3 DNA. D genes are given only for firm matches. Rows may omit the clone size; those that give it use once, few, many or a size class.

TRBV5-4	TRBJ2-2	TRBD2	NA	CASSPTSGRARTGELFF	TGTGCCAGCAGCCCGACTAGCGGGAGGGCGCGCACCGGGGAGCTGTTTTTT
TRBV5-1	TRBJ2-5	TRBD2	once	CASSSGGTSGRETQYF	TGCGCCAGCAGCTCGGGAGGGACTAGCGGGAGAGAGACCCAGTACTTC
TRBV7-9	TRBJ2-3	NA	NA	CASSLEKTDTQYF	TGTGCCAGCAGCTTAGAGAAAACAGATACGCAGTATTTT
TRBV7-2	TRBJ2-7	NA	NA	CASSLRRGGPPYF	TGTGCCAGCAGCTTACGCCGGGGTGGTCCCCCATACTTC
TRBV6-8	TRBJ2-7	TRBD1	NA	CASSSTGDEQYF	TGTGCCAGCAGTTCGACAGGGGACGAGCAGTACTTC
TRBV9	TRBJ1-1	NA	NA	CASSVIPTAAEAFF	TGTGCCAGCAGCGTAATTCCAACCGCGGCTGAAGCTTTCTTT
TRBV18	TRBJ1-1	NA	few	CASSEQGTNTEAFF	TGTGCCAGCTCAGAGCAGGGGACCAACACTGAAGCTTTCTTT
TRBV5-1	TRBJ2-2	TRBD1	NA	CASSLRTGANTGELFF	TGCGCCAGCAGCCTGAGGACAGGGGCGAACACCGGGGAGCTGTTTTTT
TRBV6-6	TRBJ1-1	TRBD1	NA	CASSPGTAQNTEAFF	TGTGCCAGCAGCCCTGGGACAGCGCAGAACACTGAAGCTTTCTTT
TRBV5-1	TRBJ1-4	NA	NA	CASRGGAREKLFF	TGCGCCAGCAGAGGGGGGGCGCGTGAAAAACTGTTTTTT
TRBV7-3	TRBJ1-2	NA	NA	CASSLRGGTTYGYTF	TGTGCCAGCAGCTTACGAGGGGGAACAACCTATGGCTACACCTTC
TRBV30	TRBJ1-2	TRBD1	NA	CAWRNRDRDGYTF	TGTGCCTGGAGAAACCGGGACAGGGATGGCTACACCTTC
TRBV5-1	TRBJ2-3	TRBD2	NA	CASSQIREDTDTQYF	TGCGCCAGCAGCCAGATCCGGGAGGACACAGATACGCAGTATTTT
TRBV28	TRBJ2-5	TRBD2	NA	CASRSLAGTAETQYF	TGTGCCAGCAGGTCGCTAGCGGGGACCGCGGAGACCCAGTACTTC
TRBV19	TRBJ2-2	NA	NA	CASRRGWNTGELFF	TGTGCCAGTAGAAGAGGTTGGAACACCGGGGAGCTGTTTTTT
TRBV6-5	TRBJ1-1	NA	many	CASSYGVRGDTEAFF	TGTGCCAGCAGTTACGGTGTCCGGGGGGACACTGAAGCTTTCTTT
TRBV5-1	TRBJ2-7	NA	NA	CASSLDRVREEQYF	TGCGCCAGCAGCTTGGACAGGGTCCGGGAAGAGCAGTACTTC